The 18 T cell receptor beta chains listed next were all sequenced from one sample in a study of cytomegalovirus exposure and HLA in healthy donors. Vbeta (60) and Jbeta (13) primers were used in the PCR. Assay: immunoSEQ multiplex PCR; the TCRdb copy retains only in-frame clones and omits some. The data show more than 85,000 clones, with under 85% seen just once and 1.5% to 2.5% held by the top ten. The material sequenced was PBMCs. The receptors derive from a man between 35 and 55 years old in good health and CMV-seronegative.

The V call is TRBV6-5, the J call TRBJ2-7, with a weak D call TRBD1 (7 bases). CDR1 MNHEY and CDR2 SVGAGI come from the germline V gene. V lost 2 bases and J 3 bases, leaving 17 bases between the germline ends. The CDR3 is 16 amino acids. Written as DNA, the CDR3 is TGTGCCAGCAGTTACATCGGAGGGGGCGACCTCTACGAGCAGTACTTC. Translating gives CASSYIGGGDLYEQYF.

This chain joins TRBV5-1 and TRBJ1-2; D is undetermined. V dropped 4 bases and J dropped 2 bases, with 12 bases sitting between them. CDR1 and CDR2 (germline): SGHRS, YFSETQ. This CDR3 spans 14 amino acids. The CDR3 DNA follows: TGCGCCAGCAGCCGGGAGTCCCCAAACTATGGCTACACCTTC. Protein sequence: CASSRESPNYGYTF.

The chain recombines TRBV7-2 with TRBJ2-1; 8 bases line up with TRBD2. The germline CDR1 and CDR2 sequences are SGHTA and FQGNSA. The CDR3 loop spans 17 amino acids. V was clipped by 0 bases and J by 3 bases; unmatched bases: 7. CDR3 region: CASSLALSGGGYNEQFF. CDR3 bases: TGTGCCAGCAGCTTAGCGCTCAGCGGGGGAGGCTACAATGAGCAGTTCTTC.

V is TRBV10-3 and J is TRBJ1-3; D unresolved. V dropped 0 bases and J dropped 0 bases, with 6 bases sitting between them. The CDR3 is 15 amino acids. CDR1 is ENHRY and CDR2 is SYGVKD in the germline V gene. The DNA of the CDR3 is TGTGCCATCAGTGAGTCTACAGACTCTGGAAACACCATATATTTT. Amino acids: CAISESTDSGNTIYF.

A single count supports this clone. The chain is built from TRBV28 and TRBJ1-6, with TRBD1 matching 7 bases. Germline V gene sequence: CDR1 MDHEN, CDR2 SYDVKM. Trimming cost V 3 bases and J 10 bases; bases outside gene matches: 6. The CDR3 totals 14 residues. The CDR3, as DNA: TGTGCCAGCAGTTTGGAGACAGGGTACTCACCCCTCCACTTT. This sequence encodes CASSLETGYSPLHF.

A few counts support this clone. The CDR3 loop is CASSLAGLAGADEQFF. The CDR3 DNA is TGTGCCAGCAGCTTAGCCGGACTAGCGGGAGCGGATGAGCAGTTCTTC. The chain recombines TRBV7-2 with TRBJ2-1, with 13 bases lining up with TRBD2. V lost 0 bases to trimming and J lost 8 bases; unmatched junction nucleotides: 4. Germline V gives CDR1 SGHTA, CDR2 FQGNSA. The CDR3 covers 16 residues.

The rearrangement joins TRBV28 to TRBJ2-1, with 11 bases matching TRBD2. CDR1 MDHEN and CDR2 SYDVKM come from the germline V gene. V gave up 5 bases and J gave up 7 bases; unmatched junction bases: 7. The CDR3 loop spans 15 amino acids. The DNA of the CDR3 is TGTGCCAGCAGTCTTGGGACTAGCGGTATGAATGAGCAGTTCTTC. Amino acids: CASSLGTSGMNEQFF.

The chain recombines TRBV6-5 with TRBJ2-3; a possible D gene is TRBD2 (6 bases). Trimming removed 6 bases from V and 6 bases from J, with 19 bases in between. From germline, CDR1 is MNHEY and CDR2 SVGAGI. The CDR3 runs 15 residues. CDR3 DNA: TGTGCCAGCAGACCCTATGGGGGGAGTCAGGATACGCAGTATTTT. Translated: CASRPYGGSQDTQYF.

The V and J genes are TRBV4-2 and TRBJ2-2, with a tentative D call TRBD1 (6 bases). V lost 7 bases to trimming and J lost 0 bases, with 12 bases between them. CDR1 LGHNA and CDR2 YNFKEQ come from the germline V gene. The CDR3 contains 15 residues. This CDR3 reads CASNKGGTNTGELFF. CDR3 in DNA: TGTGCCAGCAACAAAGGGGGAACGAACACCGGGGAGCTGTTTTTT.

This sequence joins TRBV25-1 and TRBJ2-5; TRBD1 matches 7 bases. Germline V gene lookup returns CDR1 MGHDK and CDR2 SYGVNS. This CDR3 spans 15 amino acids. V lost 5 bases and J lost 5; bases outside the gene matches: 11. CDR3 sequence: CASSSSRDSPETQYF. CDR3 bases: TGTGCCAGCAGTTCAAGCCGGGACAGCCCGGAGACCCAGTACTTC.

The chain combines TRBV19 with TRBJ2-7; D might be TRBD2 (6 bases). This CDR3 is built from 14 residues. V lost 4 bases, J lost 7 bases, and 17 bases lay in between. Looked up from germline, CDR1 is LNHDA and CDR2 is SQIVND (reference sequence). For the CDR3, the DNA is TGTGCCAGTAGTAATCAGGGACTCCCGGGGGAGCAGTACTTC. It specifies CASSNQGLPGEQYF.

This rearrangement joins TRBV9 to TRBJ2-5, with 7 bases aligning to TRBD2. The end of the DNA aligns better with TRBJ2-7, so the J call may be wrong. Germline CDR1 SGDLS, CDR2 YYNGEE. The CDR3 totals 14 residues. The CDR3 DNA is TGTGCCAGCAGCGTAGGTTCGGGGGGCTACGAGCAGTACTTC. Its protein is CASSVGSGGYEQYF.

This chain joins TRBV7-2 and TRBJ2-1, with 10 bases identical to TRBD2. In germline, CDR1 is SGHTA, CDR2 FQGNSA. There are 18 residues in the CDR3. Trimming cost V 5 bases and J 0 bases; bases outside gene matches: 10. The CDR3 loop is CASSIRLAGRSSYNEQFF. The CDR3 DNA follows: TGTGCCAGCAGCATAAGACTAGCGGGCAGAAGCTCCTACAATGAGCAGTTCTTC.

The chain employs TRBV29-1 and TRBJ2-5; 10 bases fit TRBD2. The CDR3 has 16 residues. Germline V gene sequence: CDR1 SQVTM, CDR2 ANQGSEA. V trimming: 5 bases; J trimming: 1 base; junction bases outside the gene matches: 10. The CDR3 DNA follows: TGCAGCGTTAGCGGGAGGGCGAATCAGGTCCAAGAGACCCAGTACTTC. Translated: CSVSGRANQVQETQYF.

The chain is built from TRBV9 and TRBJ2-1; 12 nucleotides align to TRBD2. V gave up 1 base and J gave up 4 bases; unmatched junction bases: 12. This CDR3 has 19 amino acids. Germline CDR1 reads SGDLS; CDR2 reads YYNGEE. This chain's CDR3 is CASSVPALAGGGDYNEQFF. CDR3 sequence (DNA): TGTGCCAGCAGCGTACCCGCACTAGCGGGAGGAGGTGATTACAATGAGCAGTTCTTC.

The chain joins TRBV28 to TRBJ2-1; TRBD2 agrees at 12 bases. V shed 2 bases and J 5 bases; nucleotides not matched to a gene: 10. This CDR3 is 18 amino acids long. Germline values: CDR1 MDHEN, CDR2 SYDVKM. The DNA of the CDR3 is TGTGCCAGCAGTTTAGGGGTCGGGACTAGCGGGCTGGACAATGAGCAGTTCTTC. Translation gives CASSLGVGTSGLDNEQFF.

This clone was detected a few times. The chain's CDR3 is CASSFTGTSGTSYEQYF. The DNA for the CDR3 is TGTGCCAGCAGCTTCACCGGGACTAGCGGGACGTCCTACGAGCAGTACTTC. The chain couples TRBV11-2 to TRBJ2-7, with 13 bases identical to TRBD2. The CDR3 consists of 17 residues. Germline lookup yields CDR1 SGHAT and CDR2 FQNNGV. Trimming at V came to 3 bases and at J to 1 base, leaving 6 bases not matched to a gene.

This chain joins TRBV5-1 and TRBJ1-2; no definite D call. The germline CDR1 and CDR2 sequences are SGHRS and YFSETQ. V was shortened by 7 bases and J by 3 bases, with 10 bases between the two germline ends. CDR3 length equals 12 residues. The CDR3 here is CASRRSDYGYTF. The CDR3 DNA sequence: TGCGCCAGCCGAAGAAGCGACTATGGCTACACCTTC.